One and the same sample provided the 12 T cell receptor beta chains below, sequenced in a study of T cell changes during pregnancy in multiple sclerosis. Produced via immunoSEQ multiplex PCR; TCRdb's table is partial and in-frame only. The top ten hold 0.65% to 0.85% of the sample, which has 30,000 to 40,000 clones, around 91% seen once. Here the sequenced sample was CD4+ T cells from peripheral blood mononuclear cells, taken in the second trimester of pregnancy. The receptor source for this set is a female donor in good health, enrolled as a control in a pregnancy study.

The chain has TRBV29-1 and TRBJ2-5, with 7 bases identical to TRBD1. Germline V gene sequence: CDR1 SQVTM, CDR2 ANQGSEA. The CDR3 consists of 11 residues. The V gene end was trimmed by 7 bases and the J gene end by 4 bases; junction bases not matched to a gene: 3. This chain's CDR3 is CSGRDRETQYF. The CDR3 DNA reads as TGCAGCGGACGGGACAGAGAGACCCAGTACTTC.

This chain joins TRBV18 and TRBJ1-2; 10 bases agree with TRBD1. The CDR3 extends over 14 amino acids. Germline values: CDR1 KGHSH, CDR2 LQKENI. The junction had 6 bases not matched to a gene; V was cut back by 4 bases and J by 7 bases. Here the CDR3 reads CASSRQGAEGGYTF. In nucleotides, the CDR3 is TGTGCCAGCTCACGACAGGGGGCAGAAGGTGGCTACACCTTC.

CDR3 region: CSGNLQWETQYF. The CDR3 DNA follows: TGCAGCGGAAACTTGCAATGGGAGACCCAGTACTTC. This chain connects TRBV29-1 to TRBJ2-5; D is undetermined. CDR1 SQVTM and CDR2 ANQGSEA come from the germline V gene. The CDR3 runs to 12 residues. Trimming cost V 7 bases and J 5 bases, with 14 bases left between them.

The V gene is TRBV28, the J gene TRBJ2-1; D perhaps matches TRBD2 (6 bases). Germline CDR1 and CDR2: MDHEN and SYDVKM. V lost 3 bases and J lost 10, with 13 bases in between. The CDR3 runs 13 residues. For the CDR3, the DNA is TGTGCCAGCAGTTTCGCGGGCGGGGAGGAGCAGTTCTTC. It codes for CASSFAGGEEQFF.

The J gene is TRBJ2-2, the V gene TRBV19; tentative D call: TRBD2 (6 bases). V was clipped by 3 bases and J by 8 bases, with 7 bases between them. In germline, CDR1 is LNHDA, CDR2 SQIVND (reference sequence). The CDR3 sequence is 12 residues long. CDR3 region: CASSIRGGELFF. The CDR3 DNA sequence: TGTGCCAGTAGTATTCGGGGGGGGGAGCTGTTTTTT.

The genes are TRBV27 and TRBJ1-5; 9 bases fit TRBD1. The germline V gene encodes CDR1 MNHEY and CDR2 SMNVEV (reference sequence). J lost 5 bases, V lost 5 bases, and 4 bases had no gene match. This CDR3 comprises 14 residues. This CDR3 reads CASSPRTGDQPQHF. CDR3 bases: TGTGCCAGCAGTCCCCGGACAGGGGATCAGCCCCAGCATTTT.

The V gene is TRBV4-3, the J gene TRBJ1-1; 8 bases fit TRBD1. This CDR3 is 15 amino acids long. V lost 3 bases to trimming and J lost 6 bases; unmatched junction nucleotides: 9. CDR1 is LGHNA, CDR2 YSLEER, per germline. In DNA form, the CDR3 reads TGCGCCAGCAGCCACATTGACAGGGGAGGCGCTGAAGCTTTCTTT. This encodes CASSHIDRGGAEAFF.

V is TRBV4-1 and J is TRBJ1-4; D is uncertain. The CDR3 has 13 residues. The germline CDR1 and CDR2 sequences are MGHRA and YSYEKL. Between the trimmed V and J ends, which lost 4 bases and 7 bases, there was a span of 10 bases. CDR3 sequence: CASSLLEGEKLFF. The CDR3 DNA is TGCGCCAGCAGCCTGCTTGAGGGTGAAAAACTGTTTTTT.

V is TRBV19 and J is TRBJ1-1, with a weak D call TRBD1 (5 bases). Germline V gene data show CDR1 as LNHDA and CDR2 as SQIVND (reference sequence). V shed 3 bases and J shed 10 bases, with 12 bases lying between them. This CDR3 region has 12 residues. CDR3 nucleotides: TGTGCCAGTAGTATGGAGGGGCGTGGAGCTTTCTTT. It translates to CASSMEGRGAFF.

This sequence joins TRBV5-1 and TRBJ2-3; D uncertain. The germline V gene has CDR1 SGHRS and CDR2 YFSETQ. CDR3 length: 15 amino acids. Trimming removed 4 bases from V and 2 bases from J, with 14 bases in between. Here the CDR3 reads CASSPASFLTDTQYF. The CDR3 bases are TGCGCCAGCAGCCCTGCGAGCTTTCTCACAGATACGCAGTATTTT.

The rearrangement links TRBV6-6 to TRBJ1-6, with D possibly being TRBD1 (5 bases). The germline V gene encodes CDR1 MNHNY and CDR2 SVGAGI (reference sequence). Trimming left V 3 bases short and J 10 bases short, with 13 bases between. The CDR3 has 14 residues. Here the CDR3 DNA reads TGTGCCAGCAGTTATTCCAGGGACTTATCACCCCTCCACTTT. It yields the protein CASSYSRDLSPLHF.

This chain connects TRBV7-3 to TRBJ1-6, with no clear D. There are 12 residues in the CDR3. Germline CDR1 and CDR2: SGHTA and FQGTGA. V dropped 2 bases and J dropped 7 bases, with 3 bases sitting between them. DNA of the CDR3: TGTGCCAGCAGCTTAGCGAATTCACCCCTCCACTTT. Translation gives CASSLANSPLHF.